What follows is one TCR beta chain and its context. These data originate in a study of OX40 agonist ivuxolimab in advanced cancers. Germline CDR1 and CDR2: LGHNA and YNFKEQ. The CDR3 is made up of 14 amino acids. Trimming shortened V by 3 bases and J by 2 bases, and 11 bases separated the two germline ends. TCRdb's copy holds only in-frame clones and misses some; the assay was immunoSEQ multiplex PCR. The table lists 70,000 to 85,000 clones, over 85% of them singletons, with more than 9.5% in the top ten. V gene TRBV4-2 combines with J gene TRBJ2-7; D might be TRBD1 (5 bases). This specimen was CD4+ or CD8+ T cells sorted from blood, taken in a trial of the OX40 agonist ivuxolimab. This clonotype was obtained from an adult with an advanced solid tumor such as melanoma, head and neck, liver or kidney cancer. The CDR3 DNA reads TGTGCCAGCAGCCAGGTTCCCAGGGCCTACGAGCAGTACTTC. It codes for CASSQVPRAYEQYF.